This T cell receptor (beta chain) was observed in a study of CD8+CD57+ T cells in acquired aplastic anemia. Germline assignment: CDR1 SGHDN and CDR2 FVKESK. Losses at the gene ends were 4 bases for V and 12 bases for J; bases not matched to a gene: 12. This CDR3 spans 15 amino acids. Flow cytometry had shown expanded CD8+CD57+ cells in the patients chosen for sequencing. Genomic DNA acted as the template from which TCR beta VDJ combination and CDR3 sequence profiling were carried out. Via MiXCR, TCRdb re-called the reads, giving one row per CDR3 protein. The sample lists hundreds of thousands of distinct CDR3 sequences; around 30% were seen once. This clonotype appeared a single time.

The rearrangement joins TRBV14 to TRBJ2-1; 10 nucleotides agree with TRBD2. Sequencing was performed on sorted CD4+, CD8+, or CD8+CD57+ T cells (not recorded which) from PBMCs. The TCR sequence derives from a human donor with aplastic anemia. The DNA of the CDR3 is TGTGCCAGCAGCCTCGGGGCTAGCGGGAGAGGGCGGCAGTTCTTC. It translates to CASSLGASGRGRQFF.